The present TCR beta chain was sequenced within a study of T cells in Graves' hyperthyroidism and ophthalmopathy. In the study overall: Prior to any treatment, at the point of initial diagnosis, peripheral blood was collected.

Per the germline V gene, CDR1 is SGHNT and CDR2 is YYREEE (reference sequence). The CDR3 runs to 15 residues. V was cut by 4 bases and J by 5 bases, with 18 bases left in between. Study-wide points: Appearing also in blood were most of the thyroid clonotypes expanded above 0.001.

Patients with ophthalmopathy all had a Clinical Activity Score of at least 3, a NOSPECS grade of at least 4 and duration under 3 months. From RNA transcripts, TCR beta CDR3 regions were amplified. A set of HTBI primers served as the primers for a first-round RT-PCR of the TCR CDR3. TCRdb itself ran the multiplex PCR reads through MiXCR, one entry per CDR3 protein. The profile shows 700,000 or so distinct CDR3 sequences, roughly 15% of them singletons. Of note for this clonotype: Its target is not known.

The TCR was taken from a woman in her 50s with Graves' ophthalmopathy. Specimen: blood. The chain links TRBV5-4 to TRBJ1-1, with D unresolved. CDR3 residues: CASSAGLLSGTEAFF. The CDR3 nucleotides are TGTGCCAGCAGCGCCGGACTCCTATCTGGTACTGAAGCTTTCTTT.